The clone carrying this T cell receptor beta chain occurred a few times. The data derive from a study of blood T cells in healthy people across ages. Sample-barcoded 5' priming and a J-beta primer mix drove a second PCR of about 7 to 12 cycles. Every single cDNA molecule received a tag from a template-switch adaptor with 12 random nucleotides. TCRdb reanalysed the 5' RACE reads using MiXCR and keeps one entry per CDR3 protein. This sample has 720,000 or so distinct CDR3 sequences, with over 40% found just once. CDR1 and CDR2 from the germline V gene are MNHNY and SVGAGI (reference sequence). This CDR3 region has 12 residues.

The V gene is TRBV6-6, the J gene TRBJ2-4; 7 nucleotides line up with TRBD1. The DNA matches TRBJ2-7 better at its end, which makes the J call doubtful. Sequencing was carried out using blood. The clonotype was recovered from a man older than 75 in good health. The CDR3 DNA reads as TGTGCCAGCAGAGCAGGGGGTGGCGAGCAGTACTTC. Protein: CASRAGGGEQYF.